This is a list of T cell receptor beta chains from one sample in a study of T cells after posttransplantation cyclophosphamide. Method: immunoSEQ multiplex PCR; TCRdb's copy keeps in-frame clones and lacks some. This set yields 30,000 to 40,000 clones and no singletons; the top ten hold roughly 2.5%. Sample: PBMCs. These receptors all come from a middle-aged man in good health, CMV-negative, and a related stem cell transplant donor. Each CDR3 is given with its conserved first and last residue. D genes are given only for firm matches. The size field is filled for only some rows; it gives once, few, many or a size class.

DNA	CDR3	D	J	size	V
TGTGCCAGCAGCTCCACACTCAGCGGGGGGACCCTAGGGGAGACCCAGTACTTC	CASSSTLSGGTLGETQYF	TRBD2	TRBJ2-5	few	TRBV7-2
TGTGCCAGCAGTCAGAACAGGGAACAAGAGACCCAGTACTTC	CASSQNREQETQYF	.	TRBJ2-5	.	TRBV27
TGTGCCAGTAGTATCGACAGCTGGACTGAAGCTTTCTTT	CASSIDSWTEAFF	.	TRBJ1-1	many	TRBV19
TGTGCCAGCAGTATGACAGGGTACAATGAGCAGTTCTTC	CASSMTGYNEQFF	TRBD1	TRBJ2-1	many	TRBV27
TGCGCCAGCAGCCTTGGACAGGTCCACAATGAGCAGTTCTTC	CASSLGQVHNEQFF	TRBD1	TRBJ2-1	many	TRBV4-3
TGTGCCAGCAGCCCAACTAGCGGGAGGGCCTTAACCGGGGAGCTGTTTTTT	CASSPTSGRALTGELFF	TRBD2	TRBJ2-2	.	TRBV7-2
TGTGCTAGTGGGGGACTAGCGGAGACCGGGGAGCTGTTTTTT	CASGGLAETGELFF	TRBD2	TRBJ2-2	many	TRBV12-5
TGTGCCAGCAGGAGACAGGGTTCTAACTATGGCTACACCTTC	CASRRQGSNYGYTF	TRBD1	TRBJ1-2	many	TRBV6-6
TGTGCTAGCAGCTTAGCGTGTTGGGGACTAGCGGTAAGTTCGGGAGAGCAGTACTTC	CASSLACWGLAVSSGEQYF	TRBD2	TRBJ2-7	many	TRBV7-7
TGTGCCAGCAGTGAAGGACTCGGATCCGGGGAGCTGTTTTTT	CASSEGLGSGELFF	.	TRBJ2-2	many	TRBV6-4
TGTGCCAGCAGCTTTGGACTAGCGGGAGCTAACTACGAGCAGTACTTC	CASSFGLAGANYEQYF	TRBD2	TRBJ2-7	many	TRBV13
TGTGCCAGCAGCTGGGACAGCAGTAATGAAAAACTGTTTTTT	CASSWDSSNEKLFF	TRBD1	TRBJ1-4	many	TRBV5-6